This T cell receptor beta chain was observed in a study of T cells in Graves' hyperthyroidism and ophthalmopathy. This clonotype turned up a few times. This CDR3 spans 15 amino acids. The V end was cut by 1 base, the J end by 6 bases, with 15 bases between. Germline loops: CDR1 LGHNA, CDR2 YNFKEQ. Amplification of TCR beta CDR3 regions was performed using RNA transcripts as template. The TCR CDR3 was amplified in a first-round RT-PCR using the HTBI primer set. From the multiplex PCR reads, TCRdb called clonotypes with MiXCR, one entry per CDR3 protein. Here the sample spans hundreds of thousands of distinct CDR3 sequences, 14% being singletons.

The source material was blood. The V gene is TRBV4-2, the J gene TRBJ1-2; TRBD1 might be the D (5 bases). This clonotype was obtained from a woman aged 18-30 years with Graves' hyperthyroidism. The CDR3 DNA reads as TGTGCCAGCAGCCAAGGGGGTGGACAAGCGGATGGCTACACCTTC. Translated: CASSQGGGQADGYTF.